This TCR beta chain was observed in a study of vaccination and CD4 T cells after COVID-19. Whole-study context: Participants were vaccinated with two doses, given as either BNT162b2 or mRNA-1273 vaccine. Overlapping peptides covering the spike proteins of SARS-CoV-2, HCoV-NL63, HCoV-OC43 and HCoV-229E were added to stimulate cells. Study-wide results and limits: A comparatively limited set of convalescent patients was examined, with no early post-infection timepoints.

This CDR3 is 14 amino acids long. The germline gives CDR1 SGDLS, CDR2 YYNGEE. Trimming removed 3 bases from V and 4 bases from J; junction bases left unmatched: 6. Researchers used the Oncomine TCR Beta short-read assay to sequence DNA from cultured CD4+ T cells. In TCRdb, the PCR reads were re-called with MiXCR into one record per CDR3 protein. Among around 17,000 distinct CDR3 sequences, about 35% were seen once, and the ten largest hold approximately 14%. Treatment indicated: approximately 10-day PBMC culture with coronavirus spike peptide pools or control peptides (ViraFEST assay). Of note for this clonotype: Its specificity is not known.

V gene TRBV9 combines with J gene TRBJ1-1; 7 positions agree with TRBD1. This TCR came from a human donor with COVID-19. Sequencing was carried out using cultured CD4+ T cells from blood. The DNA of the CDR3 is TGTGCCAGCAGCGAGGCAGGGGGAGGCACTGAAGCTTTCTTT. Translated, it gives CASSEAGGGTEAFF.